This TCR beta chain was sequenced for a study of T-cell reconstitution after alpha-beta-depleted transplantation in children (dated by TCRdb to 2015 to 2016). Some background on the complete study: Using TCR repertoire profiling, the study quantitatively followed how T-cell immune reconstitution unfolded in children after TCRalphabeta/CD19-depleted allogeneic hematopoietic cell transplantation. General conclusions and limits of the study: Apparently early alphabetaT-cell count recovery about two months after transplant reportedly relied on only several hundred rapidly expanded clones derived from non-depleted graft cells. Over subsequent months, a decline in hyperexpanded clone frequencies was noted, and after one year, T-cell counts and TCRbeta diversity were mostly ascribed to newly produced T cells. In some patients, the high TCRbeta diversity seen at day 60 was put down to recipient T cells and intrathymic progenitors that had survived conditioning.

Interpreted using the paper, the treatment or condition label stands for: allogeneic hematopoietic cell transplantation with graft depleted of TCRalphabeta T cells and CD19 B cells. TCRalphabeta/CD19-depleted allogeneic hematopoietic cell grafts were given to the transplant recipients, all of whom were children. Concerning this clonotype itself: No antigen is known for it. No base qualities exist here, and no much larger clone lies one base off it.

For CDR1 and CDR2, the germline V gene lists SGHVS and FQNEAQ. Deletion took 2 bases off V and 5 bases off J, with a span of 7 bases between the germline ends. The CDR3 sequence holds 12 residues, the cysteine and phenylalanine included. Just the 36-base CDR3 DNA is kept, in frame starting at base 1. The library was generated by PCR. TCRdb names Illumina HiSeq 2500 as the instrument used. To normalize quantification of the TCRbeta repertoire, the TCR libraries were built with molecular barcoding that relied on unique molecular identifiers. TCRdb redid the processing of the public reads, applying fastp at Q25 and MiXCR, and retained in-frame beta chains. Rows are combined by CDR3 protein, so each entry shows the most common genes and DNA. The sample profile shows roughly 340,000 distinct CDR3 sequences; roughly 17% of them were found once. In total, the top ten clones hold about 41% of the sample.

This chain joins TRBV7-8 to TRBJ2-7, with the D gene too uncertain to name. Material: PBMCs, mostly from graft donor cells, obtained 360 days after TCRalphabeta/CD19-depleted stem cell transplant. This clonotype was sampled from a male patient between 2 and 10 years old who had a stem cell transplant for acute lymphoblastic leukemia, so the T cells may come from the graft donor. Here the CDR3 is given as CASSLRANEQYF. The sequenced DNA is TGTGCCAGCAGCTTAAGGGCCAACGAGCAGTACTTC.